One sample yielded the 30 T cell receptor beta chains listed below, sequenced in a study of T cells after yellow fever vaccination. MiXCR, run by TCRdb on the 5' RACE reads, gives a single entry per CDR3 protein. The sample records approximately 340,000 distinct CDR3 sequences, 8% to 10% being singletons. Material: PBMCs, obtained on the day of the first yellow fever vaccination. Every receptor here comes from a man younger than 30 who received the YFV17D yellow fever vaccine.

This clonotype was seen a handful of times. The chain couples TRBV7-9 to TRBJ2-3; no reliable D call. The CDR3 sequence is 13 residues long. The germline V gene has CDR1 SEHNR and CDR2 FQNEAQ (reference sequence). V gave up 8 bases and J gave up 6 bases, with 15 bases separating them. The CDR3 sequence is CASGKPASDTQYF. CDR3 DNA: TGTGCCAGCGGCAAACCCGCCTCTGATACGCAGTATTTT.

There are many counts of this clonotype. This chain connects TRBV5-1 to TRBJ2-3; D may be TRBD1 (6 bases). V was pared by 0 bases and J by 0 bases, with 11 bases between. CDR3 size: 16 residues. Germline V gives CDR1 SGHRS, CDR2 YFSETQ. The CDR3 DNA reads TGCGCCAGCAGCTTGGTGGCAGGGGCTAGCACAGATACGCAGTATTTT. This translates into CASSLVAGASTDTQYF. The full variable domain, its missing parts supplied by reference TRBV5-1 and TRBJ2-3, is KAGVTQTPRYLIKTRGQQVTLSCSPISGHRSVSWYQQTPGQGLQFLFEYFSETQRNKGNFPGRFSGRQFSNSRSEMNVSTLELGDSALYLCASSLVAGASTDTQYFGPGTRLTVL.

This clonotype was found a few times. The CDR3 DNA sequence: TGTGCCAGCAGCGTATTGACCGGGACAGAAGTGGGTTTCTTT. Amino acids: CASSVLTGTEVGFF. The V and J genes are TRBV9 and TRBJ1-1; 7 bases match TRBD1. J lost 13 bases, V lost 1 base, and 13 bases had no gene match. This CDR3 has 14 amino acids. Per germline, CDR1 SGDLS and CDR2 YYNGEE. The full variable domain, in which reference TRBV9 and TRBJ1-1 provide the parts outside the CDR3, is DSGVTQTPKHLITATGQRVTLRCSPRSGDLSVYWYQQSLDQGLQFLIQYYNGEERAKGNILERFSAQQFPDLHSELNLSSLELGDSALYFCASSVLTGTEVGFFGQGTRLTVV.

The V call is TRBV12-3 or TRBV12-4, the J call TRBJ1-4; D gene unclear. CDR3 size: 11 residues. Trimming pared 4 bases from V and 8 bases from J, leaving 5 bases between. CDR3 loop: CASSSEEKLFF. The CDR3 DNA is TGTGCCAGCAGTTCGGAAGAAAAACTGTTTTTT.

The chain joins TRBV23-1 to TRBJ2-7; tentatively, D is TRBD2 (6 bases). TRBV23-1 is flagged as an ORF with uncertain function. This CDR3 has 15 residues. V was clipped by 0 bases and J by 3 bases, with 12 bases between them. The CDR3 DNA sequence: TGCGCCAGCAGTCAATCGGAGGGGATTGACTACGAGCAGTACGTC. It is translated as CASSQSEGIDYEQYV.

There are a few counts of this clonotype. The gene calls are TRBV5-1 and TRBJ2-7; D unresolved. The V gene lost 5 bases and the J gene lost 2 bases, with 11 bases spanning the gap. Germline CDR1 and CDR2: SGHRS and YFSETQ. The length of the CDR3 is 13 residues. The CDR3 sequence is CASSEFPTYEQYV. The CDR3 coding sequence is TGCGCCAGCAGTGAATTTCCCACCTACGAGCAGTACGTC.

A single count supports this clonotype. This chain connects TRBV5-6 to TRBJ2-5; tentatively, D is TRBD1 or TRBD2 (5 bases each). The CDR3 length is 14 residues. In germline, CDR1 is SGHDT, CDR2 YYEEEE. Trimming took 9 bases from V and 4 from J, leaving 19 bases between them. As DNA, the CDR3 is TGTGCCATGGGCCCCGGGCAGGGACCAGAGACCCAGTACTTC. Amino acids: CAMGPGQGPETQYF. Based on the CDR3 plus reference TRBV5-6 and TRBJ2-5, the full variable domain is DAGVTQSPTHLIKTRGQQVTLRCSPKSGHDTVSWYQQALGQGPQFIFQYYEEEERQRGNFPDRFSGHQFPNYSSELNVNALLLGDSALYLCAMGPGQGPETQYFGPGTRLLVL.

The chain has TRBV7-2 and TRBJ2-7, with TRBD2 matching over 7 bases. J gave up 2 bases and V 5 bases, and 6 bases lay outside the gene matches. Germline values: CDR1 SGHTA, CDR2 FQGNSA. The CDR3 extends over 14 amino acids. CDR3 sequence: CASSKSGATYEQYF. CDR3 DNA: TGTGCCAGCAGCAAAAGCGGGGCCACCTACGAGCAGTACTTC.

This clonotype appeared once. This chain uses TRBV7-6 with TRBJ2-2, with 12 positions matching TRBD2. Trimming removed 5 bases from V and 0 bases from J; junction bases left unmatched: 10. Germline V gene sequence: CDR1 SGHVS, CDR2 FNYEAQ. CDR3 length: 19 amino acids. CDR3 DNA: TGTGCCAGCAGCCCTACCCGACTAGCGGGGGAGACGAACACCGGGGAGCTGTTTTTT. Protein: CASSPTRLAGETNTGELFF.

The J gene is TRBJ1-3, the V gene TRBV5-6; D is perhaps TRBD1 (5 bases). V lost 4 bases, J lost 7 bases, and 9 bases lay in between. The CDR3 is made up of 12 amino acids. The germline V gene encodes CDR1 SGHDT and CDR2 YYEEEE. CDR3 region: CASSTGANTIYF. CDR3 coding DNA: TGTGCCAGCAGCACCGGGGCCAACACCATATATTTT.

Only a few counts were recorded for this clonotype. This chain uses TRBV20-1 with TRBJ2-4, with a weak D call TRBD1 (5 bases). V was clipped by 1 base and J by 1 base, with 11 bases between them. Germline CDR1 and CDR2: DFQATT and SNEGSKA (reference sequence). The CDR3 has 15 residues. The CDR3, as DNA: TGCAGTGCTAGAGGGGGCTTGAAGGCCAAAAACATTCAGTACTTC. Encoded protein: CSARGGLKAKNIQYF.

This sequence joins TRBV24-1 and TRBJ2-2; D uncertain. V was clipped by 5 bases and J by 5 bases, with 20 bases between them. This CDR3 is 17 amino acids long. Germline CDR1 is KGHDR and CDR2 is SFDVKD. The CDR3 nucleotides are TGTGCCACCAGTGCTCAGGCAGCCCCCGAAAAAACCGGGGAGCTGTTTTTT. Translated, it gives CATSAQAAPEKTGELFF.

This clonotype was seen a handful of times. The chain employs TRBV7-2 and TRBJ2-1; the D gene could be TRBD1 or TRBD2 (6 bases each). Between the trimmed V and J ends, which lost 5 bases and 0 bases, there was a span of 17 bases. CDR1 is SGHTA, CDR2 FQGNSA, per germline. This CDR3 contains 17 residues. The CDR3 DNA sequence: TGTGCCAGCAGCGCACCCGGGGGCGTGAGCTCCTACAATGAGCAGTTCTTC. This translates into CASSAPGGVSSYNEQFF.

CDR3 sequence (DNA): TGTGCCAGCTCACCTATCCTCGACAGGGTCTATGGCTACACCTTC. Its translation: CASSPILDRVYGYTF. The chain is built from TRBV18 and TRBJ1-2, with 7 bases identical to TRBD1. The CDR3 contains 15 residues. Germline V gene sequence: CDR1 KGHSH, CDR2 LQKENI. Trimming took 3 bases from V and 4 from J; bases not matched to a gene: 8.

This clonotype came up many times. The chain joins TRBV7-2 to TRBJ1-4, with D possibly matching TRBD1 (6 bases). Per germline, CDR1 SGHTA and CDR2 FQGNSA. CDR3 length: 14 residues. V was cut by 7 bases and J by 7 bases, with 16 bases left in between. The chain's CDR3 is CASNTQGWGEKLFF. In nucleotides, the CDR3 is TGTGCCAGCAACACACAGGGTTGGGGTGAAAAACTGTTTTTT.

This clonotype was observed at least ten times. CDR3 region: CASSPDAVYGYTF. DNA of the CDR3: TGTGCCAGCTCACCAGACGCAGTTTATGGCTACACCTTC. J is TRBJ1-2 and V is TRBV18; D is undetermined. V lost 2 bases to trimming and J lost 5 bases, with 9 bases between them. Germline V gene lookup returns CDR1 KGHSH and CDR2 LQKENI. The CDR3 has 13 amino acids. Full variable domain (outside the CDR3, taken from reference TRBV18 and TRBJ1-2): NAGVMQNPRHLVRRRGQEARLRCSPMKGHSHVYWYRQLPEEGLKFMVYLQKENIIDESGMPKERFSAEFPKEGPSILRIQQVVRGDSAAYFCASSPDAVYGYTFGSGTRLTVV.

The chain is built from TRBV28 and TRBJ2-7; D gene unclear. This CDR3 has 14 amino acids. Germline V gives CDR1 MDHEN, CDR2 SYDVKM. The ends were cut back, 6 bases at V and 6 bases at J, with 18 bases in the middle. This CDR3 reads CASSPGSPIGEQYV. CDR3 DNA sequence: TGTGCCAGCAGCCCCGGTAGTCCGATAGGCGAGCAGTACGTC.

Many counts were recorded for this clonotype. The V and J genes are TRBV6-5 and TRBJ2-3; the D is unclear. Germline V gives CDR1 MNHEY, CDR2 SVGAGI. The CDR3 extends over 16 amino acids. The V end lost 0 bases, the J end lost 3 bases, and 13 bases lay between the germline ends. CDR3 DNA sequence: TGTGCCAGCAGTTACTCGAAACTACCTCTTACAGATACGCAGTATTTT. Protein sequence: CASSYSKLPLTDTQYF.

The rearrangement uses TRBV20-1 and TRBJ1-2, with unresolved D. The V and J ends lost 0 bases and 0 bases respectively, with 5 bases between them. CDR1 is DFQATT and CDR2 is SNEGSKA in the germline V gene (reference sequence). The CDR3 is made up of 13 amino acids. The CDR3 sequence: CSARDGANYGYTF. In nucleotides, the CDR3 is TGCAGTGCTAGAGACGGGGCTAACTATGGCTACACCTTC.

This clonotype has a handful of counts. The V call is TRBV5-1, the J call TRBJ1-5; D is ambiguous. The CDR3 length is 15 residues. Germline V gives CDR1 SGHRS, CDR2 YFSETQ. Trimming cost V 0 bases and J 3 bases, with 10 bases left between them. CDR3: CASSLVPQSNQPQHF. The CDR3 DNA follows: TGCGCCAGCAGCTTGGTTCCTCAGTCCAATCAGCCCCAGCATTTT.

This clonotype has only a few counts. This chain connects TRBV12-3 or TRBV12-4 to TRBJ2-5, with D unclear. The V gene lost 7 bases and the J gene lost 4 bases, with 10 bases spanning the gap. The CDR3 is 12 residues long. The CDR3 here is CASNIQSETQYF. The CDR3 DNA reads TGTGCCAGCAACATTCAATCAGAGACCCAGTACTTC.

This clonotype was picked up a small number of times. The chain couples TRBV20-1 to TRBJ1-5; 7 nucleotides align to TRBD1. The CDR3 consists of 16 residues. Germline CDR1 DFQATT, CDR2 SNEGSKA (reference sequence). Germline trimming cut 5 bases from V and 6 bases from J; bases unmatched to any gene: 16. CDR3 sequence: CSASRPTTGVAQPQHF. The DNA for the CDR3 is TGCAGTGCTTCGCGTCCCACCACAGGGGTGGCTCAGCCCCAGCATTTT.

This clonotype has more than one count but fewer than ten. The rearrangement joins TRBV29-1 to TRBJ1-4; TRBD1 is a possible D gene (5 bases). The CDR3 has 17 residues. The germline V gene encodes CDR1 SQVTM and CDR2 ANQGSEA. V lost 0 bases, J lost 1 base, and 15 bases lay in between. The CDR3 reads CSVEEGPITGTNEKLFF. The CDR3 nucleotides read TGCAGCGTTGAAGAGGGTCCGATCACAGGAACTAATGAAAAACTGTTTTTT.

This clonotype appeared a few times. The chain joins TRBV6-2 or TRBV6-3 to TRBJ1-5; D gene uncertain. This CDR3 spans 14 amino acids. The V gene lost 4 bases and the J gene lost 7 bases, with 14 bases spanning the gap. Germline lookup yields CDR1 MNHEY and CDR2 SVGEGT. The CDR3: CASSFRRAGQPQHF. CDR3 bases: TGTGCCAGCAGTTTCCGGAGGGCCGGGCAGCCCCAGCATTTT.

CDR3 DNA: TGCGCCAGCAGGATAGGACGTGGCACCGGGGAGCTGTTTTTT. Translated: CASRIGRGTGELFF. The gene calls are TRBV10-2 and TRBJ2-2; D remains ambiguous. V dropped 6 bases and J dropped 4 bases, with 12 bases sitting between them. Germline loops: CDR1 WSHSY, CDR2 SAAADI. The length of the CDR3 is 14 residues.

This clonotype was picked up many times. The chain carries TRBV4-1 and TRBJ2-7; the match to TRBD2 covers 7 bases. The CDR3 extends over 17 amino acids. V lost 2 bases to trimming and J lost 6 bases; unmatched junction nucleotides: 16. The germline gives CDR1 MGHRA, CDR2 YSYEKL. CDR3 in DNA: TGCGCCAGCAGCCAAAAGCCACTAGCCGGGGGGTTTGGCGAGCAGTACTTC. Translation: CASSQKPLAGGFGEQYF.

This chain uses TRBV6-5 with TRBJ1-3; a weak D match, TRBD1 (6 bases). The germline V gene encodes CDR1 MNHEY and CDR2 SVGAGI. This CDR3 has 14 amino acids. Trimming removed 6 bases at V and 2 bases at J, with 11 bases between. The CDR3 nucleotides read TGTGCCAGCAGAAACAGACAGGCTGGAAACACCATATATTTT. Residues: CASRNRQAGNTIYF.

This clonotype showed up just a few times. The gene calls are TRBV11-2 and TRBJ2-5, with TRBD2 identical over 10 bases. Germline V gives CDR1 SGHAT, CDR2 FQNNGV. CDR3 size: 15 residues. Unmatched junction bases numbered 8, after V lost 5 bases and J lost 5 bases. DNA of the CDR3: TGTGCCAGCAGCGACCCTAGCGGGGGATGGGAGACCCAGTACTTC. Translation gives CASSDPSGGWETQYF.

The V call is TRBV10-3, the J call TRBJ2-7; 8 bases align to TRBD1. This CDR3 spans 13 amino acids. The trim removed 6 bases at V and 5 bases at J, leaving 6 bases unmatched. Germline V gene lookup returns CDR1 ENHRY and CDR2 SYGVKD. The CDR3 spells CAISRAGGNEQYV. CDR3 DNA sequence: TGTGCCATCAGCAGGGCAGGGGGCAACGAGCAGTACGTC.

This clonotype was observed a few times. The chain carries TRBV12-3 or TRBV12-4 and TRBJ2-1; D not certain. The CDR3 contains 12 residues. V lost 7 bases and J lost 8, with 12 bases in between. Written as DNA, the CDR3 is TGTGCCAGCAAACAGAGTCGGGATGAGCAGTTCTTC. It yields the protein CASKQSRDEQFF.